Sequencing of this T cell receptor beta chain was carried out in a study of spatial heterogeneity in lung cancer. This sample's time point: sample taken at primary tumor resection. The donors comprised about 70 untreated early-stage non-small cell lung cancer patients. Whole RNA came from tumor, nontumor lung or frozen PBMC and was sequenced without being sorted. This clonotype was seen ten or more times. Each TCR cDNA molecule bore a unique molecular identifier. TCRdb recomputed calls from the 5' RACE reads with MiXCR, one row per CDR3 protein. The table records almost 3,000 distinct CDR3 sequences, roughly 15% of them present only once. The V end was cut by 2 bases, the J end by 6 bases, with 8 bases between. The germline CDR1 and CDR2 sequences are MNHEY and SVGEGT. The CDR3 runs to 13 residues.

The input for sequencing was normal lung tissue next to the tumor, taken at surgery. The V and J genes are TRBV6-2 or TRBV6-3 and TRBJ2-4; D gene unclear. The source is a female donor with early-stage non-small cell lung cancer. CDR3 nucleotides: TGTGCCAGCAGTTACCCCGGACCAAACATTCAGTACTTC. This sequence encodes CASSYPGPNIQYF.